One sample yielded the 18 T cell receptor beta chains listed below, sequenced in a study of monozygotic twins with inflammatory bowel disease. TCRdb reprocessed the 5' RACE reads and stores each CDR3 protein as one record, lacking DNA. The repertoire table contains 330,000 or so distinct CDR3 sequences. Specimen: blood. These receptors all come from a human donor with ulcerative colitis or Crohn's disease, or a healthy co-twin of an affected twin (not recorded which).

V and J are TRBV5-1 and TRBJ2-1; TCRdb outputs TRBD2, but without DNA this stays unchecked. The CDR3 runs to 14 residues. Germline V gene lookup returns CDR1 SGHRS and CDR2 YFSETQ. The CDR3 sequence: CASREAGGYNEQFF.

V is TRBV5-1 and J is TRBJ2-7; TCRdb picks TRBD1, but there is no DNA to check that call. The CDR3 sequence is 15 residues long. Looked up from germline, CDR1 is SGHRS and CDR2 is YFSETQ. The CDR3 sequence: CASSQGTSEEDEQYF.

This sequence joins TRBV3-1 and TRBJ1-1. The CDR3 is 12 residues long. CDR1 is LGHDT, CDR2 YNNKEL, per germline (reference sequence). The chain's CDR3 is CASSQGNGRAFF.

The rearrangement joins TRBV20-1 to TRBJ1-2; TCRdb returns TRBD1, unconfirmable since there is no DNA. The germline V gene has CDR1 DFQATT and CDR2 SNEGSKA (reference sequence). The CDR3 extends over 13 amino acids. The CDR3 here is CSVPAGADYGYTF.

This chain links TRBV6-4 with TRBJ2-1; TCRdb returns TRBD1, unconfirmable since there is no DNA. The CDR3 is 13 amino acids. Germline CDR1 MRHNA, CDR2 SNTAGT. The CDR3 region is CASSVTAFNEQFF.

The genes are TRBV12-3 or TRBV12-4 and TRBJ2-2. This CDR3 has 14 amino acids. The CDR3 is CASRPRRNTGELFF.

This chain links TRBV5-1 with TRBJ2-2. This CDR3 comprises 17 residues. Looked up from germline, CDR1 is SGHRS and CDR2 is YFSETQ. The CDR3 sequence is CASSLRRTEANTGELFF.

This chain links TRBV28 with TRBJ2-1. The CDR3 is 15 amino acids. Germline-derived CDR1 and CDR2 are MDHEN and SYDVKM. The CDR3 region is CASSKSGGSYNEQFF.

This chain connects TRBV4-3 to TRBJ2-3; the TRBD2 assignment by TCRdb is unverifiable without DNA. Per germline, CDR1 LGHNA and CDR2 YSLEER. CDR3 size: 16 residues. The CDR3 sequence: CASTTHLALTTDTQYF.

The V gene is TRBV20-1, the J gene TRBJ1-5. Germline V gene lookup returns CDR1 DFQATT and CDR2 SNEGSKA (reference sequence). The CDR3 runs to 12 residues. This CDR3 reads CSASGGGQPQHF.

The genes are TRBV6-5 and TRBJ1-2; absent DNA, TCRdb's TRBD1 call cannot be checked. The CDR3 extends over 13 amino acids. The germline gives CDR1 MNHEY, CDR2 SVGAGI. The CDR3: CASRRTGFGGYTF.

This chain connects TRBV5-5 to TRBJ2-5; the D gene TCRdb calls, TRBD2, cannot be checked with no DNA. The CDR3 loop spans 18 amino acids. Germline loops: CDR1 SGHKS, CDR2 YYEKEE (reference sequence). The CDR3 region is CASSLALLAGGHQETQYF.

The rearrangement joins TRBV19 to TRBJ1-4. The CDR3 runs to 11 residues. Per germline, CDR1 LNHDA and CDR2 SQIVND (reference sequence). The CDR3 sequence: CASLKSEKLFF.

The CDR3 protein is CASSLYIMSASGNTIYF. This chain links TRBV7-2 with TRBJ1-3. The CDR3 covers 17 residues. Germline V gene lookup returns CDR1 SGHTA and CDR2 FQGNSA.

This chain uses TRBV7-9 with TRBJ1-2; the D call of TRBD1 rests on TCRdb alone, since no DNA is present to check it. Germline lookup yields CDR1 SEHNR and CDR2 FQNEAQ (reference sequence). This CDR3 spans 12 amino acids. The chain's CDR3 is CASSAYRGGYTF.

The rearrangement joins TRBV23-1 to TRBJ2-2; TCRdb names TRBD2, which stays unverified in the absence of DNA. TRBV23-1 is recorded as an ORF, its role being uncertain. This CDR3 comprises 16 residues. CDR3 residues: CASSRGGGAFAGELFF.

The chain links TRBV5-1 to TRBJ2-6. Germline V gene lookup returns CDR1 SGHRS and CDR2 YFSETQ. The CDR3 is 16 amino acids. The CDR3 protein is CASSLVATSGANVLTF.

The gene calls are TRBV21-1 and TRBJ2-2; TCRdb's assignment of TRBD1 cannot be checked, as there is no DNA. TRBV21-1 is listed as a pseudogene. The CDR3 is 15 amino acids. The CDR3 sequence is CASRRQGVSAGELFF.